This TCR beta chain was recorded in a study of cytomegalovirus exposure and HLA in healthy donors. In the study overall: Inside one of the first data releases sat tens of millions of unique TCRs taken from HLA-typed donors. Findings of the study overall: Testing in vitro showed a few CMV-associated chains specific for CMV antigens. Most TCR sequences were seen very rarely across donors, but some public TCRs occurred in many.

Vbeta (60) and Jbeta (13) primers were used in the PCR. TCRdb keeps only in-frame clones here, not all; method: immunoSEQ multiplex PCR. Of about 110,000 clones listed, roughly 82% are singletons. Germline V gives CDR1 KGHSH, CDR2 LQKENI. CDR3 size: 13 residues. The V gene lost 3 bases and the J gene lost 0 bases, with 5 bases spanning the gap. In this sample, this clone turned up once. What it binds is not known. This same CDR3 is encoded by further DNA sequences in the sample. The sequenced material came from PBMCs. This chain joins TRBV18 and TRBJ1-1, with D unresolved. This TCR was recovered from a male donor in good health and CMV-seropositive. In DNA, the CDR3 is TGTGCCAGCTCACCCAGTGTGAACACTGAAGCTTTCTTT. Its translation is CASSPSVNTEAFF. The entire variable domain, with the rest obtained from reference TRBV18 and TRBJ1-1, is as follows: NAGVMQNPRHLVRRRGQEARLRCSPMKGHSHVYWYRQLPEEGLKFMVYLQKENIIDESGMPKERFSAEFPKEGPSILRIQQVVRGDSAAYFCASSPSVNTEAFFGQGTRLTVV.